Listed below are T cell receptor beta chains from one sample, sequenced in a study of blood T cells in healthy people across ages. Via MiXCR, TCRdb re-called the 5' RACE reads, giving one row per CDR3 protein. The sample lists roughly 2 million distinct CDR3 sequences, about 49% occurring once. Sequenced sample: blood. Receptor source: a middle-aged woman in good health. Both conserved end residues are part of each CDR3. The D gene is left open where the match is weak. Only some rows state a clone size, as once, few, many or a class for expanded clones.

few | TRBJ1-2 | TRBV29-1 | . | TGCAGCGCAGGACAGTCGGCAGACACCTTC | CSAGQSADTF
. | TRBJ2-1 | TRBV6-5 | . | TGTGCCAGCAGTTCCCGGGACGCACTCCAGGATGAGCAGTTCTTC | CASSSRDALQDEQFF
once | TRBJ2-1 | TRBV4-2 | TRBD2 | TGTGCCAGCAGCTGGGGACTAGCGGGATTAGATGAGCAGTTCTTC | CASSWGLAGLDEQFF
. | TRBJ2-1 | TRBV6-5 | . | TGTGCCAGCAGTTACTCGACGGCTGGGGTCGGATTCAATGAGCAGTTCTTC | CASSYSTAGVGFNEQFF
once | TRBJ2-3 | TRBV10-3 | TRBD2 | TGTGCCATTGCTAGCGGGGTATATACGCAGTATTTT | CAIASGVYTQYF
few | TRBJ2-5 | TRBV29-1 | . | TGCAGCGGGGCTGGGGGTAGGCAAGAGACCCAGTACTTC | CSGAGGRQETQYF
few | TRBJ2-7 | TRBV25-1 | . | TGTGCCAGCCGAGGGGATCCTTTCTCCTACGAGCAGTACTTC | CASRGDPFSYEQYF
. | TRBJ2-3 | TRBV29-1 | TRBD1 | TGCAGCGTCCGACAGGGCGGTAGCACAGATACGCAGTATTTT | CSVRQGGSTDTQYF
few | TRBJ2-3 | TRBV6-5 | TRBD2 | TGTGCCAGCAGTTACTCTTCGGCAGCGGGGACTAGCACAGATACGCAGTATTTT | CASSYSSAAGTSTDTQYF
. | TRBJ2-2 | TRBV6-1 | . | TGTGCCAGCGCCAGCTTGTCGGGCGGACCCACCGGGGAGCTGTTTTTT | CASASLSGGPTGELFF
few | TRBJ2-7 | TRBV15 | . | TGTGCCACCAGCCCTGGCGGGGTTGCCTACGAGCAGTACTTC | CATSPGGVAYEQYF
. | TRBJ2-7 | TRBV28 | . | TGTGCCAGCAGCCGAGCCAGAGCTCCCTACGAGCAGTACTTC | CASSRARAPYEQYF
. | TRBJ1-6 | TRBV20-1 | TRBD1 | TGCAGTTCCCCAGTGGGACAGGGGGGTAATTCACCCCTCCACTTT | CSSPVGQGGNSPLHF
few | TRBJ2-5 | TRBV7-8 | . | TGTGCCAGCAGCTCGGAGGGAAGGGAGGAGACCCAGTACTTC | CASSSEGREETQYF
many | TRBJ1-2 | TRBV10-3 | . | TGTGCCATCAGTCTTGAACCCAACTATGGCTACACCTTC | CAISLEPNYGYTF
once | TRBJ2-5 | TRBV20-1 | TRBD2 | TGCAGTGCTAGAGACTATCAGACTAGCGGACAAGAGACCCAGTACTTC | CSARDYQTSGQETQYF
. | TRBJ2-3 | TRBV9 | . | TGTGCCAGCCGGGAGGGGGCCTTGACAGATACGCAGTATTTT | CASREGALTDTQYF
. | TRBJ2-5 | TRBV12-3/TRBV12-4 | . | TGTGCCAGCCCCGCCCGGACAGCCCTCCGGGAGACCCAGTACTTC | CASPARTALRETQYF
. | TRBJ2-5 | TRBV28 | . | TGTGCCAGCAGTACAGGGTGGGGGAAGACCCAGTACTTC | CASSTGWGKTQYF
. | TRBJ2-7 | TRBV12-3/TRBV12-4 | . | TGTGCCAGCACCCGAAAGGGGGGTAGCTCCTACGAGCAGTACTTC | CASTRKGGSSYEQYF
. | TRBJ2-5 | TRBV11-1 | TRBD2 | TGTGCCAGCAGCTTTCGGCGGGGGGGCTACCAAGAGACCCAGTACTTC | CASSFRRGGYQETQYF
. | TRBJ2-1 | TRBV28 | TRBD2 | TGTGCCAGCAACCTGGGGACGACTAGCGGGGGGTTCTACAATGAGCAGTTCTTC | CASNLGTTSGGFYNEQFF
. | TRBJ2-3 | TRBV20-1 | TRBD2 | TGCAGTGCTAGAGATGGAGAGATAGCGGGAGCAAAAGATACGCAGTATTTT | CSARDGEIAGAKDTQYF
. | TRBJ1-2 | TRBV5-5 | . | TGTGCCAGCAGCTTCCAACAGAGCTATGGCTACACCTTC | CASSFQQSYGYTF
. | TRBJ2-1 | TRBV27 | . | TGTGCCAGCAGTTCGCGGACAGGGAGGGGGAATGAGCAGTTCTTC | CASSSRTGRGNEQFF
few | TRBJ2-5 | TRBV6-5 | TRBD1 | TGTGCCAGCAGTTTTGGACAGGGGGCTGAGGAGACCCAGTACTTC | CASSFGQGAEETQYF
. | TRBJ2-5 | TRBV18 | . | TGTGCCAGCTCAGAGATAAACCAAGAGACCCAGTACTTC | CASSEINQETQYF
. | TRBJ2-1 | TRBV12-3/TRBV12-4 | TRBD1 | TGTGCCAGCAGCCCCGGGACAGGGGTGTTCAATGAGCAGTTCTTC | CASSPGTGVFNEQFF
. | TRBJ2-7 | TRBV27 | . | TGTGCCAGCAGTTCATACACATCGCCAACCTACGAGCAGTACTTC | CASSSYTSPTYEQYF
. | TRBJ2-4 | TRBV6-5 | TRBD2 | TGTGCCAGCAGCTCCCGGGGGGTAGGAAGTAACATTCAGTACTTC | CASSSRGVGSNIQYF
. | TRBJ2-7 | TRBV7-2 | . | TGTGCCAGCAGCCCAGACGGGGGCGACTACGAGCAGTACTTC | CASSPDGGDYEQYF
. | TRBJ1-1 | TRBV7-8 | . | TGTGCCAGCAGCTTAGATGTAGGGGACACTGAAGCTTTCTTT | CASSLDVGDTEAFF
. | TRBJ2-3 | TRBV20-1 | . | TGCAGTGCTAGATCTTTAGGTCTGGCTACGCAGTATTTT | CSARSLGLATQYF
. | TRBJ1-2 | TRBV27 | . | TGTGCCAGCAGTTTGGGTGCAACCAGATATGGCTACACCTTC | CASSLGATRYGYTF
. | TRBJ2-3 | TRBV4-3 | TRBD2 | TGCGCCAGCAGCCAACCCGGGACTAGCGGGGGGGGCACAGATACGCAGTATTTT | CASSQPGTSGGGTDTQYF
. | TRBJ2-1 | TRBV5-1 | . | TGCGCCAGCAGCCCTGACAGTTTTCGGAATGAGCAGTTCTTC | CASSPDSFRNEQFF
. | TRBJ2-1 | TRBV5-4 | . | TGTGCCAGCAGCCTCTATGAAGGGGGGTCCTACAATGAGCAGTTCTTC | CASSLYEGGSYNEQFF
once | TRBJ2-3 | TRBV5-1 | TRBD2 | TGCGCCAGCAGCCCCCGGGGGGTTGTCAGCAAAGTACCGGCCTCTAGCACAGATACGCAGTATTTT | CASSPRGVVSKVPASSTDTQYF
. | TRBJ2-3 | TRBV6-2/TRBV6-3 | . | TGTGCCAGCAGTTACGGGAACGCGGGTAGCACAGATACGCAGTATTTT | CASSYGNAGSTDTQYF
. | TRBJ2-1 | TRBV4-3 | . | TGCGCCAGCAGCCAGGGTGAATGGGATGAGCAGTTCTTC | CASSQGEWDEQFF
. | TRBJ2-6 | TRBV6-2/TRBV6-3 | . | TGTGCCAGCAGTTCCCCAGCGAGGGCCAACGTCCTGACTTTC | CASSSPARANVLTF
. | TRBJ2-5 | TRBV6-5 | TRBD2 | TGTGCCAGCAGTGACGCGGGGGGTGTAGAGACCCAGTACTTC | CASSDAGGVETQYF
few | TRBJ2-5 | TRBV6-2/TRBV6-3 | . | TGTGCCAGCAGTTACTCCGGGACACGGCTGCAGGAGACCCAGTACTTC | CASSYSGTRLQETQYF
few | TRBJ2-7 | TRBV10-3 | . | TGTGCCATCAGTGAGTTCGGGCAGGGGTACGAGCAGTACTTC | CAISEFGQGYEQYF
. | TRBJ1-5 | TRBV20-1 | . | TGCAGTGCTAGAGATCCGAAGAGCAATAGCAATCAGCCCCAGCATTTT | CSARDPKSNSNQPQHF
. | TRBJ2-7 | TRBV5-1 | . | TGCGCCTGCTTTAAGGACATTGGCCACGAGCAGTACTTC | CACFKDIGHEQYF
. | TRBJ2-7 | TRBV20-1 | TRBD1 | TGCAGTGCTCCCGCCGGGACAGGAGATTACAATGAGCAGTACTTC | CSAPAGTGDYNEQYF
few | TRBJ1-2 | TRBV6-1 | TRBD1 | TGTGCCAGCAGCTTAAGCGGGACAGGACACTATGGCTACACCTTC | CASSLSGTGHYGYTF
once | TRBJ2-3 | TRBV5-1 | . | TGCGCCAGCAGCTTGGTCACGGGGGGCCCGTCAACCGCCACAGATACGCAGTATTTT | CASSLVTGGPSTATDTQYF
. | TRBJ2-3 | TRBV4-2 | TRBD2 | TGTGTCAGCAGCCAAGCTGTAGCGGGGGGAACAAATACGCAGTATTTT | CVSSQAVAGGTNTQYF
. | TRBJ2-7 | TRBV25-1 | . | TGTGCCAGCAGTGCGGTGGAGAGCTCCTACGAGCAGTACTTC | CASSAVESSYEQYF
. | TRBJ2-5 | TRBV7-8 | TRBD2 | TGTGCCAGCAGCCCGGGACTAGCGGGGAACCATGAGACCCAGTACTTC | CASSPGLAGNHETQYF
few | TRBJ2-5 | TRBV11-1 | . | TGTGCCAGCAGCTCACAAAACTTTGGGGAGTACCAAGAGACCCAGTACTTC | CASSSQNFGEYQETQYF
few | TRBJ2-7 | TRBV10-3 | . | TGTGCCATCAGTGAGGGCGGAGAGGTCTACGAGCAGTACTTC | CAISEGGEVYEQYF
. | TRBJ2-7 | TRBV20-1 | . | TGCAGTGCTAGAGTCCCGGGACATCTCTCCTACGAGCAGTACTTC | CSARVPGHLSYEQYF
few | TRBJ2-5 | TRBV29-1 | . | TGCAGCGTCCAAACAGTGGTCCAAGAGACCCAGTACTTC | CSVQTVVQETQYF
few | TRBJ2-5 | TRBV7-2 | TRBD1 | TGTGCCAGCAGCTTAGTACGGAGGACAGGACCTCAAGAGACCCAGTACTTC | CASSLVRRTGPQETQYF
. | TRBJ1-5 | TRBV3-1 | . | TGTGCCAGCAGCCAAGCCCCCGCTCAGCCCCAGCATTTT | CASSQAPAQPQHF
few | TRBJ2-7 | TRBV6-2/TRBV6-3 | TRBD2 | TGTGCCAGCAGTCTTAGCGGGACCCTCTTCTACGAGCAGTACTTC | CASSLSGTLFYEQYF
few | TRBJ2-3 | TRBV7-2 | TRBD1 | TGTGCCAGCAGAACTCCCCTTAGGGGGCCGCGAAAGGATACGCAGTATTTT | CASRTPLRGPRKDTQYF